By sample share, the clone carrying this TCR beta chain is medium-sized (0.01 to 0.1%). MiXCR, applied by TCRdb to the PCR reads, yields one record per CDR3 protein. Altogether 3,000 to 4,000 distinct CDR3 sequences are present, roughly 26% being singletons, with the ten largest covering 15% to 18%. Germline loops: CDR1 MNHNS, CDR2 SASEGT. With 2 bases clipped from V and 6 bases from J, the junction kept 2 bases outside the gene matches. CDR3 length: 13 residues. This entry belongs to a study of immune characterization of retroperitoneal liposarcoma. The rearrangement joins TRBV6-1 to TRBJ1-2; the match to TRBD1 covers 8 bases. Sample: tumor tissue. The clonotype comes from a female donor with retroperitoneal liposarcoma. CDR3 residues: CASSEQGADGYTF. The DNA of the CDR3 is TGTGCCAGCAGTGAACAGGGGGCAGATGGCTACACCTTC.